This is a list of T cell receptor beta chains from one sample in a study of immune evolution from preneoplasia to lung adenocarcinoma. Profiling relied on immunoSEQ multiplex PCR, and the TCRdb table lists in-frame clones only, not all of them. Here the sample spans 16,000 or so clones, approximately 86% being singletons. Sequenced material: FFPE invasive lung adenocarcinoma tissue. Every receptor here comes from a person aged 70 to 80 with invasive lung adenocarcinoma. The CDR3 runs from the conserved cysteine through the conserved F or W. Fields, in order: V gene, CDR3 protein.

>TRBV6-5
CASSFGTPRDGYTF
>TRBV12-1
CASSEQGATNTEAFF
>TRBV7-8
CASSPGPLIPYEQYF
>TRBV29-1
CSGAGSGNTIYF
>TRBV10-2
CASSDDLSNTEAFF
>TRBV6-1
CASSYQGFNQPQHF
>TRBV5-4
CASSFNPLQETQYF
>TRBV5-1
CASRTGYTEAFF
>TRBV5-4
CASSLAGGDPGETQYF
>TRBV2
CASSATYSNQPQHF
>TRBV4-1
CASSRIGGSRNEQFF
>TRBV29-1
CSVDKGTDIHNEQFF
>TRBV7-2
CASSFPGTGDNEQFF
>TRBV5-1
CASSAGASGTAYGYTF
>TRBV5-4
CASSRDGGGQETQYF
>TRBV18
CASSPLTREAFF
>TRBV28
CASMGGQGEKLFF
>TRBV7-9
CASSPGQGLAANEKLFF
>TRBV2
CASSEEAGISEAFF
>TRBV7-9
CASSLTSGAGDTQYF
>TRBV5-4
CASSLPGLGAKNIQYF
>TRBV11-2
CASSPSGQGSGYTF
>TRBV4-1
CASSQVGSVTWAEQFF
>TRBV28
CASSLNRVYGYTF
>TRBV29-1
CSVGGSNEQYF
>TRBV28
CASSPPQGVTNEKLFF
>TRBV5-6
CASSLEPQVIGELFF
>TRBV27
CASSLLGRVTNEQFF
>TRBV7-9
CASSLGPPGNNEKLFF
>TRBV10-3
CAISEQGLGEQYF
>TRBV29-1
CSVRRHLGDTEAFF
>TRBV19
CASSNTANTEAFF
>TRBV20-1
CSEDRRTEAFF
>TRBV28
CASSILLGGTEAFF
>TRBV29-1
CSVPRFGGSQNNEQFF
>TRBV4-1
CASSQGISGTSGHEQYF
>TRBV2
CASSVVRDYGYTF
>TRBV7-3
CASSAMRGAQETQYF
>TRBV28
CASSMQSSGNTIYF
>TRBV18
CASSPPQETQYF
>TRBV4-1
CASSQMGGISTNEKLFF